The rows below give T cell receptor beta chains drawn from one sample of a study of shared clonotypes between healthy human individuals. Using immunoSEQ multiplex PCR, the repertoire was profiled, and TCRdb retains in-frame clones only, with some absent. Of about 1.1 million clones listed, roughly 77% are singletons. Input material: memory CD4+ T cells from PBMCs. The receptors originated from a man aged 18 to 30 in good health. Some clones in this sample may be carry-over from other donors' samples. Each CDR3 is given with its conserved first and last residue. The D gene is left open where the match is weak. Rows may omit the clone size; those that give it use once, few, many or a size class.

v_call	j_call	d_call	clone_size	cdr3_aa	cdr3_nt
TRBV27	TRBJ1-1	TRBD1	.	CASTQGGNTEAFF	TGTGCCAGCACACAGGGGGGGAACACTGAAGCTTTCTTT
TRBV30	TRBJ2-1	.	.	CALFLGTGREQFF	TGTGCCCTTTTCTTGGGGACTGGACGGGAGCAGTTCTTC
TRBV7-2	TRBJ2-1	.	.	CASRKSSYNEQFF	TGTGCCAGCCGAAAGAGCTCCTACAATGAGCAGTTCTTC
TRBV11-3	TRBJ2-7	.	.	CASSPGQAVEWITRYEQYF	TGTGCCAGCAGCCCCGGGCAGGCCGTTGAGTGGATTACGCGGTACGAGCAGTACTTC
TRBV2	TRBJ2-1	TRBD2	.	CASRDRLAGDNEQFF	TGTGCCAGCAGAGACAGACTAGCGGGAGACAATGAGCAGTTCTTC
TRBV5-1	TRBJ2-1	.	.	CASSLDSSFSYNEQFF	TGCGCCAGCAGCCTGGACAGTTCCTTCTCCTACAATGAGCAGTTCTTC
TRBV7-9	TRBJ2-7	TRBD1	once	CASSLRPGQGPYEQYF	TGTGCCAGCAGCTTAAGGCCGGGACAGGGACCCTACGAGCAGTACTTC
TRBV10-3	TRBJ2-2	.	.	CATPKAENTGELFF	TGTGCCACCCCCAAGGCGGAGAACACCGGGGAGCTGTTTTTT
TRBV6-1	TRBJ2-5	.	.	CASSPDQGRQTQYF	TGTGCCAGCAGCCCTGATCAGGGGAGGCAGACCCAGTACTTC
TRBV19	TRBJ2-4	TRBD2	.	CASSPSAGGANIQYF	TGTGCCAGTAGTCCGTCGGCGGGGGGAGCGAACATTCAGTACTTC
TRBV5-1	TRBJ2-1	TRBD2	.	CASSRLAGGPFSNEQFF	TGCGCCAGCAGCCGGCTAGCGGGAGGGCCTTTTAGTAATGAGCAGTTCTTC
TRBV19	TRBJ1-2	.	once	CASSIRDNYGYTF	TGTGCCAGTAGTATCAGGGATAACTATGGCTACACCTTC
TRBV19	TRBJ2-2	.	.	CASSPPPGELFF	TGTGCCAGTAGTCCCCCTCCCGGGGAGCTGTTTTTT
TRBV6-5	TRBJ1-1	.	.	CASSSSGNTEAFF	TGTGCCAGCAGTTCATCAGGGAACACTGAAGCTTTCTTT
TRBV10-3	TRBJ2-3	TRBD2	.	CAISQGLATDTQYF	TGTGCCATCAGTCAAGGACTAGCGACCGATACGCAGTATTTT
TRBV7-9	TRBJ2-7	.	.	CASSANRAYEQYF	TGTGCCAGCAGCGCCAACAGGGCCTACGAGCAGTACTTC
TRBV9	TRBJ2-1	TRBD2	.	CASSVDSGTGANEQFF	TGTGCCAGCAGCGTAGACAGCGGGACGGGTGCAAATGAGCAGTTCTTC
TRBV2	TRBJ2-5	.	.	CASSERGETQYF	TGTGCCAGCTCCGAAAGGGGAGAGACCCAGTACTTC
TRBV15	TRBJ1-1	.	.	CATSRGYTEAFF	TGTGCCACCAGCAGGGGGTACACTGAAGCTTTCTTT
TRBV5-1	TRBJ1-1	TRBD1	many	CASSPRTGMNTEAFF	TGCGCCAGCAGCCCCCGGACAGGCATGAACACTGAAGCTTTCTTT
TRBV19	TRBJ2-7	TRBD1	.	CASSRTGAFYEQYF	TGTGCCAGTAGCCGGACAGGGGCCTTCTACGAGCAGTACTTC
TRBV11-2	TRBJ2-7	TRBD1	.	CASSLGGQVSYEQYF	TGTGCCAGCAGCTTAGGTGGACAGGTATCCTACGAGCAGTACTTC
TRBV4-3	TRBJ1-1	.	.	CASSQDRGGALKAFF	TGCGCCAGCAGCCAAGACAGGGGAGGGGCACTGAAGGCTTTCTTT
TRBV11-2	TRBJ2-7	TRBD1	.	CASSFHRTGVSYEQYF	TGTGCCAGCAGCTTCCACCGGACAGGGGTCTCCTACGAGCAGTACTTC